A selection of T cell receptor beta chains follows, all from one sample in a study of Graves' ophthalmopathy and Graves' hyperthyroidism. TCRdb passed the multiplex PCR reads through MiXCR, listing each CDR3 protein once. In the table there are hundreds of thousands of distinct CDR3 sequences, over 40% of which are singletons. The material sequenced was peripheral blood. All receptors derive from an adult man with Graves' ophthalmopathy. CDR3s include the opening cysteine and the closing phenylalanine or tryptophan. D genes are given only for firm matches. Only some rows state a clone size, as once, few, many or a class for expanded clones.

CASSRTGDRNQPQHF | TGTGCCAGCAGCCGTACGGGGGATCGCAATCAGCCCCAGCATTTT | TRBV6-5 | . | TRBJ1-5 | .
CATSRDTGGNEKLFF | TGTGCCACCAGCAGAGACACAGGGGGCAATGAAAAACTGTTTTTT | TRBV15 | many | TRBJ1-4 | TRBD1
CASSKHRNSNQPQHF | TGTGCCAGCAGCAAACACAGGAATAGCAATCAGCCCCAGCATTTT | TRBV7-3 | many | TRBJ1-5 | .
CSVEDGATSGNPYEQYF | TGCAGCGTTGAAGATGGAGCGACTAGCGGGAATCCCTACGAGCAGTACTTC | TRBV29-1 | many | TRBJ2-7 | TRBD2
CSVEKTGGNQPQHF | TGCAGCGTTGAAAAGACAGGGGGCAATCAGCCCCAGCATTTT | TRBV29-1 | . | TRBJ1-5 | TRBD1
CASSGTKETQYF | TGTGCCAGCAGTGGCACAAAAGAGACCCAGTACTTC | TRBV9 | many | TRBJ2-5 | .
CASSVQDGYTF | TGTGCCAGCAGTGTACAGGATGGCTACACCTTC | TRBV2 | . | TRBJ1-2 | .
CAISEASGQSSYEQYF | TGTGCCATCAGTGAGGCTTCGGGGCAAAGCTCCTACGAGCAGTACTTC | TRBV10-3 | many | TRBJ2-7 | .
CASSLRLSNQPQHF | TGTGCCAGCAGCTTGAGGTTGAGCAATCAGCCCCAGCATTTT | TRBV5-8 | many | TRBJ1-5 | .
CASSSYRGSYGYTF | TGCGCCAGCAGCTCCTACCGGGGGAGCTATGGCTACACCTTC | TRBV5-1 | many | TRBJ1-2 | .
CASSSPPRGVDEAFF | TGTGCCAGCAGCTCACCCCCACGGGGAGTTGATGAAGCTTTCTTT | TRBV12-3/TRBV12-4 | . | TRBJ1-1 | .
CSALTTSGISMPYEQYF | TGCAGTGCTCTGACCACTAGCGGGATTTCCATGCCCTACGAGCAGTACTTC | TRBV20-1 | . | TRBJ2-7 | TRBD2
CASSSTGGSPHEQYF | TGTGCCAGCAGCTCCACAGGGGGCTCGCCCCACGAGCAGTACTTC | TRBV5-5 | . | TRBJ2-7 | TRBD1
CASSARPVGDSPLHF | TGTGCCAGCAGCGCCCGACCGGTGGGGGATTCACCCCTCCACTTT | TRBV9 | many | TRBJ1-6 | .
CASSGTGEVGETQYF | TGTGCCTCCTCCGGGACAGGGGAAGTCGGGGAGACCCAGTACTTC | TRBV19 | many | TRBJ2-5 | TRBD1
CASRPGRRSTGELFF | TGTGCCAGCAGGCCCGGACGGAGATCTACCGGGGAGCTGTTTTTT | TRBV12-3/TRBV12-4 | few | TRBJ2-2 | .
CASSYSVRGRTGELFF | TGTGCCAGCAGTTACTCGGTCCGGGGACGAACCGGGGAGCTGTTTTTT | TRBV6-4 | . | TRBJ2-2 | .
CASGLVRSRTAHNSPLHF | TGTGCTAGTGGTTTGGTAAGATCCCGGACAGCGCATAATTCACCCCTCCACTTT | TRBV12-5 | few | TRBJ1-6 | .
CSARDPEAVYGYTF | TGCAGTGCTAGAGACCCGGAGGCAGTTTATGGCTACACCTTC | TRBV20-1 | many | TRBJ1-2 | .
CASNTGTEALF | TGTGCCAGTAATACGGGCACTGAAGCTCTCTTT | TRBV19 | . | TRBJ1-1 | .
CASRGQGAPFGYTF | TGTGCCAGCAGAGGACAGGGGGCGCCTTTTGGCTACACCTTC | TRBV5-6 | many | TRBJ1-2 | TRBD1
CASSRLATRPPYEQYF | TGTGCCAGCAGCAGGCTAGCGACTAGACCACCCTACGAGCAGTACTTC | TRBV7-6 | . | TRBJ2-7 | .
CASSQDRRKGRPGANVLTF | TGTGCCAGCAGCCAAGATCGGCGGAAGGGCCGCCCCGGGGCCAACGTCCTGACTTTC | TRBV14 | many | TRBJ2-6 | .
CASSKLAGVTMETQYF | TGTGCCAGCAGTAAACTAGCGGGGGTCACTATGGAGACCCAGTACTTC | TRBV7-2 | few | TRBJ2-5 | TRBD2
CASSRDKQETQYF | TGTGCCAGCAGTCGGGACAAGCAAGAGACCCAGTACTTC | TRBV7-3 | . | TRBJ2-5 | .
CATSDYRVHEQFF | TGTGCCACCAGTGACTACAGGGTCCATGAGCAGTTCTTC | TRBV24-1 | . | TRBJ2-1 | .
CSATDRRRYGYTF | TGCAGTGCAACGGACAGGCGGCGGTATGGCTACACCTTC | TRBV20-1 | many | TRBJ1-2 | TRBD1
CSAREELTSGRTNTGELFF | TGCAGTGCTAGAGAAGAGCTTACTAGCGGGAGGACGAACACCGGGGAGCTGTTTTTT | TRBV20-1 | . | TRBJ2-2 | TRBD2
CASSPRKDYGYTF | TGTGCCAGCAGCCCACGAAAAGACTATGGCTACACCTTC | TRBV7-9 | . | TRBJ1-2 | .
CASSSSSGELFF | TGTGCCAGCAGTTCTTCCTCCGGGGAGCTGTTTTTT | TRBV12-3/TRBV12-4 | many | TRBJ2-2 | .
CASSPQDGYEQYF | TGTGCCAGCTCACCCCAGGACGGGTACGAGCAGTACTTC | TRBV18 | many | TRBJ2-7 | .
CASSVQTSGQETQYF | TGTGCCAGCAGCGTACAGACTAGCGGCCAAGAGACCCAGTACTTC | TRBV9 | many | TRBJ2-5 | TRBD2
CASSLRDGLPYEQYF | TGTGCCAGCAGCCTCCGGGACGGACTACCCTACGAGCAGTACTTC | TRBV9 | . | TRBJ2-7 | .
CASRGQGVGGGNQPQHF | TGTGCCAGCAGGGGACAGGGTGTTGGGGGTGGCAATCAGCCCCAGCATTTT | TRBV6-5 | many | TRBJ1-5 | TRBD1
CASRAQGSSGANVLTF | TGTGCCAGCAGGGCTCAGGGCTCCTCTGGGGCCAACGTCCTGACTTTC | TRBV2 | many | TRBJ2-6 | .
CASSSPQQGADQPQHF | TGTGCCAGCAGCTCACCACAACAGGGGGCTGATCAGCCCCAGCATTTT | TRBV7-1 | . | TRBJ1-5 | TRBD1
CASSLALAGGTGELFF | TGTGCCAGCAGCTTGGCTTTGGCGGGAGGCACCGGGGAGCTGTTTTTT | TRBV7-9 | . | TRBJ2-2 | TRBD2
CASSLPTGVETQYF | TGTGCCAGCAGCTTACCGACAGGGGTGGAGACCCAGTACTTC | TRBV7-2 | . | TRBJ2-5 | TRBD1
CASSSGPRGGYTF | TGTGCCAGCAGTTCCGGGCCTAGGGGTGGCTACACCTTC | TRBV27 | many | TRBJ1-2 | .
CASSRTGPYGYTF | TGTGCCAGCAGCCGGACAGGGCCCTATGGCTACACCTTC | TRBV7-2 | . | TRBJ1-2 | TRBD1
CVSSQDDRSGRAEETQYF | TGCGTCAGCAGCCAAGATGATCGTAGCGGGAGGGCGGAGGAGACCCAGTACTTC | TRBV4-1 | once | TRBJ2-5 | TRBD2
CASSKKWTSGSHEQYF | TGTGCCAGCAGCAAGAAATGGACTAGCGGGAGCCACGAGCAGTACTTC | TRBV11-3 | . | TRBJ2-7 | TRBD2
CASSLALDGYTF | TGCGCCAGCAGCTTGGCCTTGGATGGCTACACCTTC | TRBV5-1 | . | TRBJ1-2 | .
CAISNSNQPQHF | TGTGCCATCTCGAACAGCAATCAGCCCCAGCATTTT | TRBV19 | many | TRBJ1-5 | .
CATSSGTSGQETQYF | TGTGCCACCAGCAGCGGGACTAGCGGGCAAGAGACCCAGTACTTC | TRBV15 | . | TRBJ2-5 | TRBD2
CASSLAGLAGYTGELFF | TGTGCCAGCAGCTTAGCAGGACTAGCGGGGTACACCGGGGAGCTGTTTTTT | TRBV7-2 | many | TRBJ2-2 | TRBD2
CTVRVGNQPQHF | TGCACCGTCAGGGTCGGGAATCAGCCCCAGCATTTT | TRBV20-1 | many | TRBJ1-5 | .
CAISQEGTPRYEQYF | TGTGCCATCAGCCAAGAAGGGACACCTCGGTACGAGCAGTACTTC | TRBV10-3 | . | TRBJ2-7 | .
CASSFSAGRSDYGYTF | TGCGCCAGCAGCTTTTCCGCAGGCCGATCAGACTATGGCTACACCTTC | TRBV5-1 | few | TRBJ1-2 | .
CARKGHRTYEQYF | TGTGCCAGAAAGGGACACCGAACCTACGAGCAGTACTTC | TRBV6-4 | . | TRBJ2-7 | .
CASSLSSGGLQETQYF | TGTGCCAGCTCACTCTCTAGCGGGGGACTTCAAGAGACCCAGTACTTC | TRBV25-1 | . | TRBJ2-5 | TRBD2
CASSIGPGQVTGELFF | TGTGCCAGTAGTATAGGGCCGGGACAGGTCACCGGGGAGCTGTTTTTT | TRBV19 | . | TRBJ2-2 | TRBD1
CSVPDRVIGYTF | TGCAGCGTCCCCGACAGGGTAATCGGCTACACCTTC | TRBV29-1 | many | TRBJ1-2 | TRBD1
CSARWGAQPQHF | TGCAGTGCTAGGTGGGGAGCTCAGCCCCAGCATTTT | TRBV20-1 | few | TRBJ1-5 | .
CSVSDGGGRETQYF | TGCAGCGTCTCAGACGGCGGGGGTAGGGAGACCCAGTACTTC | TRBV29-1 | . | TRBJ2-5 | TRBD2
CASSEPDRDGGPEQYF | TGTGCCAGCAGTGAACCCGACAGGGACGGGGGACCAGAGCAGTACTTC | TRBV25-1 | many | TRBJ2-7 | .
CATMRCTVLLGHLHKGPTF | TGTGCCACCATGAGATGTACAGTGCTTCTTGGCCACCTGCACAAGGGACCCACATTT | TRBV24-1 | . | TRBJ1-1 | .
CSVELSGSTYNEQFF | TGCAGCGTTGAGCTTAGCGGAAGTACCTACAATGAGCAGTTCTTC | TRBV29-1 | many | TRBJ2-1 | .